The 30 T cell receptor beta chains in this list originate from one sample, sequenced in a study of T cells in women clearing cervical HPV infection. Sequencing was performed with immunoSEQ multiplex PCR; in TCRdb, only in-frame clones are kept and a portion is missing. Its clone listing holds 22,000 or so clones. Source material: blood buffy coat. These receptors were collected from a woman aged 18-70 years with a cervical HPV16 infection that either progressed to CIN3+ or cleared (not recorded which).

Concerning this clone: Read coverage stops 3 residues before the CDR3 terminus; the germline J gene supplies the remainder. The genes are TRBV6-1 and TRBJ2-3; D possibly corresponds to TRBD2 (6 bases). This CDR3 has 14 residues. Germline loops: CDR1 MNHNS, CDR2 SASEGT. The covered CDR3 bases are TGTGCCAGCAGTGAAGGGGCCCGCGGGGAGACG. It codes for CASSEGARGET. The full CDR3 is CASSEGARGETQYF.

Comments on this clone: The read comes to an end 3 residues before the CDR3 does, leaving the germline J gene to fill in the end. The chain employs TRBV5-1 and TRBJ2-2, with D possibly TRBD1 on 6 matching bases. The V end lost 4 bases, the J end lost 2 bases, and 18 bases lay between the germline ends. Germline V gives CDR1 SGHRS, CDR2 YFSETQ. This CDR3 has 17 residues. The CDR3 protein is CASSILGVDSNTGELFF. The sequenced CDR3 bases are TGCGCCAGCAGCATCTTAGGAGTGGACAGTAACACCGGGGAG.

Turning to this clone: Coverage ceases 3 residues before the CDR3 finishes, and the germline J gene fills in the end. The rearrangement joins TRBV5-1 to TRBJ2-5; D might be TRBD2 (5 bases). CDR3 length equals 15 residues. Per the germline V gene, CDR1 is SGHRS and CDR2 is YFSETQ. Trimming pared 1 base from V and 2 bases from J, leaving 12 bases between. CDR3 amino acids: CASSLYATGQETQYF. The sequenced part of the CDR3 DNA is TGCGCCAGCAGCTTGTACGCTACGGGGCAAGAGACC.

Details on this clone: The read gets to within 3 residues of the CDR3 end, and the germline J gene fills in the rest. The V gene is TRBV6-2 or TRBV6-3, the J gene TRBJ2-7; the D gene could be TRBD1 or TRBD2 (5 bases each). Germline loops: CDR1 MNHEY, CDR2 SVGEGT. This CDR3 has 16 residues. The V gene lost 4 bases and the J gene lost 2 bases, with 18 bases spanning the gap. The CDR3 here is CASSSNLRGQTYEQYF. CDR3 DNA, as far as it was read: TGTGCCAGCAGTTCCAACTTGAGGGGTCAGACCTACGAG.

Concerning this clone itself: Read sequence stops 3 residues before the CDR3 end, and the germline J gene provides the missing end. V and J are TRBV3-1 (or the pseudogene TRBV3-2) and TRBJ2-3; D is possibly TRBD2 (6 bases). Germline-derived CDR1 and CDR2 are LGHDT and YNNKEL (reference sequence). CDR3 size: 15 residues. V was clipped by 4 bases and J by 1 base, with 12 bases between them. The CDR3 reads CASSPSERGTDTQYF. The sequenced CDR3 bases are TGTGCCAGCAGCCCGTCTGAGCGGGGCACAGATACG.

With regard to this clone: The observed sequence ends 3 residues before the CDR3 terminus, with the missing tail filled in from the germline J gene. This rearrangement joins TRBV2 to TRBJ2-4; TRBD1 is a possible D gene (6 bases). Germline V CDR1 and CDR2: SNHLY, FYNNEI. The CDR3 consists of 15 residues. Partial CDR3 DNA: TGTGCCACCGAATCATTGGCAGGGGCGAACTATGGT. Amino acids: CATESLAGANYG. The CDR3 in its entirety is CATESLAGANYGQYF.

Comments on this clone: The read ends 3 residues shy of where the CDR3 ends; the end is completed using the germline J gene. This sequence joins TRBV29-1 and TRBJ1-2; TRBD1 is a possible D gene (5 bases). This CDR3 is built from 15 residues. Germline CDR1 is SQVTM and CDR2 is ANQGSEA. Here the CDR3 reads CSVTGLAGVIRAYTF. The part of the CDR3 DNA that was read is TGCAGCGTTACGGGACTAGCGGGAGTTATTCGAGCC.

As for this clone: The CDR3 is cut off 3 residues early in the read; its end comes from the germline J gene. The chain employs TRBV2 and TRBJ1-2, with 7 positions matching TRBD1. V was clipped by 4 bases and J by 5 bases; unmatched bases: 4. Per germline, CDR1 SNHLY and CDR2 FYNNEI. The CDR3 spans 13 residues. The sequenced part of the CDR3 DNA is TGTGCCAGCAGTGGGGAACAGGGGTATGGC. It encodes CASSGEQGYG. The full-length CDR3 reads as CASSGEQGYGYTF.

About this clone itself: The read halts 3 residues ahead of the CDR3 end, with the missing end drawn from the germline J gene. The V gene is TRBV6-1, the J gene TRBJ2-1; D unclear. CDR1 and CDR2 from the germline V gene are MNHNS and SASEGT. V gave up 3 bases and J gave up 8 bases, with 8 bases separating them. The CDR3 runs 12 residues. The CDR3 here is CASSEVGYEQFF. The CDR3 bases that were read are TGTGCCAGCAGTGAGGTCGGGTATGAG.

Concerning this clone itself: Other nucleotide sequences in the sample specify the same CDR3. CDR3 bases read: TGTGCCAGTAGTATCACGGGTAACAATGAG. Amino acids: CASSITGNNE. The complete CDR3 reads CASSITGNNEAFF. The rearrangement links TRBV19 to TRBJ1-1; D gene ambiguous. Read coverage stops 3 residues before the CDR3 terminus; the germline J gene supplies the remainder. Germline assignment: CDR1 LNHDA and CDR2 SQIVND (reference sequence). The CDR3 contains 13 residues.

Comments on this clone: The read ends 3 residues before the CDR3 terminus; that terminus is restored from the germline J gene. This chain connects TRBV19 to TRBJ1-5, with a weak D call TRBD1 (5 bases). V was trimmed by 6 bases and J by 6 bases, leaving 12 bases between them. Germline loops: CDR1 LNHDA, CDR2 SQIVND (reference sequence). The CDR3 runs 13 residues. The CDR3 bases that were read are TGTGCCAGTAGATGGGGGGAGGGTCAGCCC. Protein product: CASRWGEGQP. The CDR3 as a whole reads CASRWGEGQPQHF.

On this clone: The CDR3 goes on 3 residues after the read ends, and that part is filled in from the germline J gene. The rearrangement uses TRBV20-1 and TRBJ1-4; 7 bases align to TRBD1. Losses at the gene ends were 6 bases for V and 0 bases for J; bases not matched to a gene: 7. Germline V CDR1 and CDR2: DFQATT, SNEGSKA (reference sequence). The CDR3 sequence is 15 residues long. CDR3 amino acids: CSAETGIATNEKLFF. The DNA read from the CDR3 is TGCAGTGCCGAGACAGGGATTGCAACTAATGAAAAA.

About this clone: From the germline J gene comes the end of the CDR3, since the read stops 3 residues before it. The rearrangement links TRBV11-2 to TRBJ1-1, with 7 positions matching TRBD1. The CDR3 is 14 amino acids. Looked up from germline, CDR1 is SGHAT and CDR2 is FQNNGV. Trimming took 5 bases from V and 4 from J; bases not matched to a gene: 7. CDR3 DNA, as far as it was read: TGTGCCAGCAGCCCGAGACAGGGAGGCACTGAA. It yields the protein CASSPRQGGTE. The full CDR3 is CASSPRQGGTEAFF. Supplemented by reference TRBV11-2 and TRBJ1-1, the full variable domain reads EAGVAQSPRYKIIEKRQSVAFWCNPISGHATLYWYQQILGQGPKLLIQFQNNGVVDDSQLPKDRFSAERLKGVDSTLKIQPAKLEDSAVYLCASSPRQGGTEAFFGQGTRLTVV.

On this clone itself: The missing CDR3 end, 3 residues past where the read stops, is filled in from the germline J gene. The gene calls are TRBV2 and TRBJ2-3, with 8 bases matching TRBD1. Trimming removed 4 bases from V and 1 base from J; junction bases left unmatched: 1. From germline, CDR1 is SNHLY and CDR2 FYNNEI. The CDR3 runs 14 residues. The covered CDR3 bases are TGTGCCAGCAGTGCACAGGGGGGCACAGATACG. Translating it yields CASSAQGGTDT. The whole CDR3 sequence reads CASSAQGGTDTQYF.

For this clone: The read terminates 3 residues ahead of where the CDR3 ends, so the germline J gene completes it. The chain joins TRBV20-1 to TRBJ2-7, with TRBD2 identical over 10 bases. V lost 5 bases and J lost 0; bases outside the gene matches: 7. Germline CDR1 DFQATT, CDR2 SNEGSKA (reference sequence). The CDR3 extends over 15 amino acids. CDR3 sequence reads: CSASDQREGSYEQYF. The sequenced CDR3 bases are TGCAGTGCTTCTGATCAGCGGGAGGGCTCCTACGAG.

Regarding this clone: The CDR3 end lies 3 residues beyond the end of the read and is filled in from the germline J gene. The V call is TRBV7-9, the J call TRBJ1-2; D remains ambiguous. Trimming removed 3 bases at V and 6 bases at J, with 14 bases between. Germline V CDR1 and CDR2: SEHNR, FQNEAQ (reference sequence). The CDR3 length is 14 residues. The part of the CDR3 DNA that was read is TGTGCCAGCAGCTTGAACAGAGACCCCCATGGC. Protein sequence: CASSLNRDPHG. The full CDR3 protein reads CASSLNRDPHGYTF.

For this clone: The read terminates 3 residues before the CDR3 end, so the remaining end is supplied by the germline J gene. The chain joins TRBV5-4 to TRBJ2-4; TRBD1 is a possible D gene (6 bases). This CDR3 is 15 amino acids long. CDR1 and CDR2 (germline): SGHNT, YYREEE (reference sequence). This chain's CDR3 is CASSSGTQVIYGQYF. The part of the CDR3 DNA that was read is TGTGCCAGCAGCTCCGGGACACAGGTTATCTATGGT.

About this clone itself: The CDR3 end lies 3 residues beyond the end of the read and is filled in from the germline J gene. The rearrangement uses TRBV5-6 and TRBJ2-7, with D perhaps TRBD1 (6 bases). This CDR3 has 15 amino acids. The V gene lost 7 bases and the J gene lost 6 bases, with 23 bases spanning the gap. Per the germline V gene, CDR1 is SGHDT and CDR2 is YYEEEE. CDR3 DNA (partial): TGTGCCAGCCAAAGAGGGGGACCCGGTCCGATCGAG. Its protein is CASQRGGPGPIE. The CDR3, in full, reads CASQRGGPGPIEQYF.

A note on this clone: The read terminates 3 residues ahead of where the CDR3 ends, so the germline J gene completes it. This rearrangement joins TRBV7-9 to TRBJ2-3; 7 bases are a match to TRBD2. Germline V gene lookup returns CDR1 SEHNR and CDR2 FQNEAQ (reference sequence). The CDR3 covers 15 residues. The CDR3 is CASSLVGGYQETQYF. CDR3 bases read: TGTGCCAGCAGCTTAGTGGGGGGGTACCAAGAGACG.

About this clone itself: The read finishes 3 residues shy of the CDR3 end, and the germline J gene is used to complete it. V gene TRBV7-2 combines with J gene TRBJ2-1; D not resolved. The CDR3 is made up of 11 amino acids. Germline CDR1 is SGHTA and CDR2 is FQGNSA. V lost 5 bases to trimming and J lost 7 bases, with 6 bases between them. CDR3 DNA (partial): TGTGCCAGCAGCCCCCAGAATGAG. As protein: CASSPQNE. In full, the CDR3 is CASSPQNEQFF.

Comments on this clone: Sequencing ends 3 residues short of the CDR3 end; the germline J gene provides the rest. This chain links TRBV7-6 with TRBJ2-7, with D perhaps TRBD2 (6 bases). V gave up 5 bases and J gave up 6 bases, with 20 bases separating them. Germline V gene sequence: CDR1 SGHVS, CDR2 FNYEAQ. The CDR3 sequence is 15 residues long. The CDR3 here is CASSLGDRGRGEQYF. The covered CDR3 bases are TGTGCCAGCAGCCTAGGGGATCGGGGGAGAGGCGAG. The entire variable domain, with the rest obtained from reference TRBV7-6 and TRBJ2-7, is as follows: GAGVSQSPRYKVTKRGQDVALRCDPISGHVSLYWYRQALGQGPEFLTYFNYEAQQDKSGLPNDRFSAERPEGSISTLTIQRTEQRDSAMYRCASSLGDRGRGEQYFGPGTRLTVT.

As for this clone: Sequence at one end of the junction differs from germline and may be a read error. The CDR3 reads CASAPGAGASTEAFF. The sequenced CDR3 bases are TGTGCCAGCGCACCAGGGGCAGGGGCGAGCACTGAA. The chain recombines TRBV18 with TRBJ1-1; D may be TRBD1 (6 bases). The observed sequence ends 3 residues before the CDR3 terminus, with the missing tail filled in from the germline J gene. Per germline, CDR1 KGHSH and CDR2 LQKENI. The CDR3 is made up of 15 amino acids.

Of note for this clone: The read comes to an end 3 residues before the CDR3 does, leaving the germline J gene to fill in the end. The gene calls are TRBV7-7 and TRBJ2-1; the D gene is possibly TRBD1 (6 bases). The V end lost 5 bases, the J end lost 6 bases, and 14 bases lay between the germline ends. This CDR3 has 14 amino acids. CDR1 is SSHAT and CDR2 is FNYEAQ in the germline V gene (reference sequence). CDR3 residues: CASSPPGAFNEQFF. Partial CDR3 DNA: TGTGCCAGCAGCCCCCCAGGGGCATTCAATGAG.

As for this clone: The missing CDR3 end, 3 residues past where the read stops, is filled in from the germline J gene. V gene TRBV5-1 combines with J gene TRBJ1-1; the match to TRBD1 covers 8 bases. This CDR3 is built from 14 residues. The V gene's germline CDR1 is SGHRS and CDR2 YFSETQ. V shed 6 bases, J shed 1 base, and the junction held 5 bases outside the gene matches. Here the CDR3 reads CASIQGTGNTEAFF. CDR3 DNA (partial): TGCGCCAGCATTCAGGGGACAGGGAACACTGAA.

The CDR3 reads CASSPRGLVGNTDTQYF. The part of the CDR3 DNA that was read is TGTGCCAGTAGTCCGAGGGGCCTAGTGGGGAACACAGATACG. This chain joins TRBV19 and TRBJ2-3, with D perhaps TRBD1 or TRBD2 (5 bases each). Read data end 3 residues before the CDR3 end; the end is taken from the germline J gene. The CDR3 runs 17 residues. The V gene lost 5 bases and the J gene lost 2 bases, with 20 bases spanning the gap. The germline gives CDR1 LNHDA, CDR2 SQIVND (reference sequence). The variable domain in full, completed from reference TRBV19 and TRBJ2-3, reads DGGITQSPKYLFRKEGQNVTLSCEQNLNHDAMYWYRQDPGQGLRLIYYSQIVNDFQKGDIAEGYSVSREKKESFPLTVTSAQKNPTAFYLCASSPRGLVGNTDTQYFGPGTRLTVL.

For this clone: The read ends 3 residues before the CDR3 terminus; that terminus is restored from the germline J gene. The chain uses TRBV10-1 and TRBJ2-1; the match to TRBD2 covers 7 bases. V shed 3 bases and J 2 bases; nucleotides not matched to a gene: 7. This CDR3 contains 16 residues. CDR1 WNHNN and CDR2 SYGVQD come from the germline V gene (reference sequence). CDR3 protein: CASSDRRGSTYNEQFF. The sequenced CDR3 bases are TGCGCCAGCAGTGATCGGCGGGGGTCAACCTACAATGAG.

A note on this clone: The missing CDR3 end, 3 residues past where the read stops, is filled in from the germline J gene. This chain connects TRBV19 to TRBJ1-1; TRBD1 agrees at 7 bases. The germline CDR1 and CDR2 sequences are LNHDA and SQIVND (reference sequence). The CDR3 covers 14 residues. Incomplete CDR3 DNA: TGTGCCAGTAGCCGGGACAGTCGATCCTACGAG. Encoded protein: CASSRDSRSYE. The whole CDR3 reads CASSRDSRSYEAFF. Full variable domain (remainder filled in from reference TRBV19 and TRBJ1-1): DGGITQSPKYLFRKEGQNVTLSCEQNLNHDAMYWYRQDPGQGLRLIYYSQIVNDFQKGDIAEGYSVSREKKESFPLTVTSAQKNPTAFYLCASSRDSRSYEAFFGQGTRLTVV.

Note on this clone: Read sequence stops 3 residues before the CDR3 end, and the germline J gene provides the missing end. The chain couples TRBV7-9 to TRBJ2-4, with TRBD1 matching over 7 bases. Germline V CDR1 and CDR2: SEHNR, FQNEAQ (reference sequence). The CDR3 runs 13 residues. The CDR3 DNA, read in part, is TGTGCCAGCAGCTACAGTGACAGGGATGGT. Protein sequence: CASSYSDRDG. From start to end, the CDR3 is CASSYSDRDGQYF. The complete variable domain, with remaining parts taken from reference TRBV7-9 and TRBJ2-4, reads DTGVSQNPRHKITKRGQNVTFRCDPISEHNRLYWYRQTLGQGPEFLTYFQNEAQLEKSRLLSDRFSAERPKGSFSTLEIQRTEQGDSAMYLCASSYSDRDGQYFGAGTRLSVL.

With respect to this clone: The read falls 3 residues short of the CDR3 end, and the missing part is taken from the germline J gene. The V gene is TRBV18, the J gene TRBJ2-7; D is possibly TRBD2 (6 bases). V was trimmed by 3 bases and J by 4 bases, leaving 10 bases between them. Germline V gene lookup returns CDR1 KGHSH and CDR2 LQKENI. There are 13 residues in the CDR3. The DNA read from the CDR3 is TGTGCCAGCTCACCGAGACTAGGTTACGAG. Protein product: CASSPRLGYE. The whole CDR3 sequence is CASSPRLGYEQYF.

Comments on this clone: The sequenced fragment ends 3 residues before the CDR3 boundary, so the rest is inferred from the germline J gene. This sequence joins TRBV20-1 and TRBJ1-1; 8 bases match TRBD1. CDR3 length equals 13 residues. The trim removed 6 bases at V and 0 bases at J, leaving 3 bases unmatched. CDR1 and CDR2 from the germline V gene are DFQATT and SNEGSKA (reference sequence). The CDR3 sequence: CSASGGLNTEAFF. CDR3 bases read: TGCAGTGCGTCAGGGGGCCTGAACACTGAA.